Sequencing of this T cell receptor (beta chain) was carried out in a study of identical twins. General study results and limits: Insertions were fewer in abundant cord blood beta clonotypes, whereas memory repertoires showed none of this pattern.

TCRdb redid the calling of the 5' RACE reads with MiXCR, one entry per CDR3 protein. The table lists roughly 630,000 distinct CDR3 sequences, 7.1% of them singletons. For this clonotype: Its antigen is undetermined.

The V end lost 5 bases, the J end lost 8 bases, and 22 bases lay between the germline ends. The germline gives CDR1 SEHNR, CDR2 FQNEAQ (reference sequence). The CDR3 is made up of 16 amino acids. The data also belong to a second study, concerning yellow fever vaccine responses in identical twins.

The TCR comes from a young woman in good health. Sequencing used PBMCs. The chain links TRBV7-9 to TRBJ2-1, with D perhaps matching TRBD2 (6 bases). CDR3 in amino acids: CASSASGTLPRDEQFF. The CDR3 DNA is TGTGCCAGCAGCGCGTCCGGGACTCTCCCGCGCGATGAGCAGTTCTTC.